Following are 27 T cell receptor beta chains from one sample sequenced in a study of OX40 agonist ivuxolimab in advanced cancers. The data were produced by immunoSEQ multiplex PCR, yet TCRdb's version contains in-frame clones alone and is incomplete. The sample shows more than 100,000 clones, 75% to 90% of them seen only once. The sequences come from CD4+ or CD8+ T cells sorted from blood, collected in a trial of the OX40 agonist ivuxolimab. These receptors were obtained from an adult with an advanced solid tumor such as melanoma, head and neck, liver or kidney cancer.

V gene TRBV11-2 combines with J gene TRBJ2-3; 15 bases align to TRBD2. This CDR3 region has 18 residues. V lost 5 bases, J lost 2 bases, and 8 bases stayed unmatched. The germline V gene has CDR1 SGHAT and CDR2 FQNNGV. The CDR3 is CASSPGLAGGRNTDTQYF. In nucleotides, the CDR3 is TGTGCCAGCAGCCCGGGACTAGCGGGGGGCCGGAACACAGATACGCAGTATTTT.

This clone was picked up one time. The chain has TRBV6-5 and TRBJ2-7; D is undetermined. Germline assignment: CDR1 MNHEY and CDR2 SVGAGI. This CDR3 spans 11 amino acids. The V gene lost 3 bases and the J gene lost 6 bases, with 6 bases spanning the gap. CDR3 residues: CASSYMGEQYF. In nucleotides, the CDR3 is TGTGCCAGCAGTTATATGGGCGAGCAGTACTTC.

This clone was recorded a few times. V usage is TRBV19 and J usage is TRBJ2-7; D perhaps matches TRBD1 (5 bases). The V gene's germline CDR1 is LNHDA and CDR2 SQIVND (reference sequence). The CDR3 extends over 15 amino acids. Between the trimmed V and J ends, which lost 2 bases and 2 bases, there was a span of 13 bases. CDR3 coding DNA: TGTGCCAGTAGTATATCGACAGTTGGACCCTACGAGCAGTACTTC. Its translation is CASSISTVGPYEQYF.

This chain joins TRBV28 and TRBJ2-7, with 9 nucleotides matching TRBD1. CDR3 length: 16 residues. V lost 4 bases and J lost 3; bases outside the gene matches: 10. Germline V gene sequence: CDR1 MDHEN, CDR2 SYDVKM. Here the CDR3 DNA reads TGTGCCAGCAGTTCCTCCGGGACAGGGTTTCACTACGAGCAGTACTTC. This codes for CASSSSGTGFHYEQYF.

The rearrangement uses TRBV19 and TRBJ2-5; 7 nucleotides match TRBD1. After removal of 6 bases from V and 5 bases from J, the junction contained 9 bases not matched to a gene. CDR1 and CDR2 from the germline V gene are LNHDA and SQIVND (reference sequence). The CDR3 has 14 residues. The CDR3 DNA reads TGTGCCAGTAGCAACAGGGGTTTCGACGAGACCCAGTACTTC. Residues: CASSNRGFDETQYF.

A single count supports this clone. The chain employs TRBV7-2 and TRBJ1-5; TRBD1 matches 7 bases. V shed 1 base, J shed 7 bases, and the junction held 4 bases outside the gene matches. This CDR3 comprises 14 residues. Germline V gene lookup returns CDR1 SGHTA and CDR2 FQGNSA. CDR3 sequence (DNA): TGTGCCAGCAGCTTAGGGAGGGGGCCACAGCCCCAGCATTTT. It is translated as CASSLGRGPQPQHF.

The gene calls are TRBV7-2 and TRBJ1-5; 7 bases align to TRBD1. CDR3 size: 15 residues. In germline, CDR1 is SGHTA, CDR2 FQGNSA. V trimming: 3 bases; J trimming: 6 bases; junction bases outside the gene matches: 8. CDR3 sequence: CASSFGGGNVQPQHF. In DNA form, the CDR3 reads TGTGCCAGCAGCTTTGGAGGGGGCAACGTTCAGCCCCAGCATTTT.

The sample holds one count of this clone. The chain is built from TRBV28 and TRBJ1-6; tentatively, D is TRBD1 (5 bases). The V end lost 3 bases, the J end lost 2 bases, and 14 bases lay between the germline ends. Germline-derived CDR1 and CDR2 are MDHEN and SYDVKM. The CDR3 is 17 residues long. The CDR3 loop is CASSLAGGGTYNSPLHF. The CDR3 DNA follows: TGTGCCAGCAGTTTGGCGGGGGGAGGGACCTATAATTCACCCCTCCACTTT.

To note about this clone: Other nucleotide sequences in the sample specify the same CDR3. The chain recombines TRBV5-1 with TRBJ1-4; D is ambiguous. CDR3 length equals 14 residues. V shed 5 bases and J shed 0 bases, with 8 bases lying between them. CDR1 is SGHRS and CDR2 is YFSETQ in the germline V gene. Here the CDR3 DNA reads TGCGCCAGCAGTGGCGGGACAACTAATGAAAAACTGTTTTTT. The encoded protein is CASSGGTTNEKLFF.

J is TRBJ2-5 and V is TRBV15; 11 bases are a match to TRBD2. Trimming took 3 bases from V and 2 from J; bases not matched to a gene: 8. The CDR3 is 17 amino acids. Looked up from germline, CDR1 is LNHNV and CDR2 is YYDKDF (reference sequence). The DNA for the CDR3 is TGTGCCACCAGCAGCGGTTTAGCGGGGGGGATTCAAGAGACCCAGTACTTC. Translation gives CATSSGLAGGIQETQYF. The full variable domain, in which reference TRBV15 and TRBJ2-5 provide the parts outside the CDR3, is DAMVIQNPRYQVTQFGKPVTLSCSQTLNHNVMYWYQQKSSQAPKLLFHYYDKDFNNEADTPDNFQSRRPNTSFCFLDIRSPGLGDTAMYLCATSSGLAGGIQETQYFGPGTRLLVL.

This chain links TRBV7-9 with TRBJ1-2, with no clear D. The V end was cut by 5 bases, the J end by 11 bases, with 18 bases between. Germline CDR1 is SEHNR and CDR2 is FQNEAQ (reference sequence). The CDR3 spans 13 residues. The CDR3 spells CASSTPGLPGYTF. In DNA form, the CDR3 reads TGTGCCAGCAGCACACCTGGACTTCCAGGTTACACCTTC.

This chain connects TRBV6-1 to TRBJ2-7, with 8 bases identical to TRBD1. V dropped 6 bases and J dropped 1; count of bases not matched to a gene: 8. The CDR3 is 15 residues long. In germline, CDR1 is MNHNS, CDR2 SASEGT. For the CDR3, the DNA is TGTGCCAGCAGAGCCGGGACAGGTGCTTCCTACGAGCAGTACTTC. Translating gives CASRAGTGASYEQYF.

V and J are TRBV5-1 and TRBJ1-2; unclear D gene. The V gene's germline CDR1 is SGHRS and CDR2 YFSETQ. V lost 0 bases, J lost 4 bases, and 10 bases lay in between. The length of the CDR3 is 14 residues. The CDR3, as DNA: TGCGCCAGCAGCTTGGCCATAGGGATCTATGGCTACACCTTC. The encoded protein is CASSLAIGIYGYTF.

The chain uses TRBV5-5 and TRBJ1-5; D is unresolved. Germline lookup yields CDR1 SGHKS and CDR2 YYEKEE (reference sequence). The V end was cut by 2 bases, the J end by 5 bases, with 14 bases between. The CDR3 covers 15 residues. The CDR3 loop is CASSLGQGTYQPQHF. The DNA for the CDR3 is TGTGCCAGCAGCTTAGGCCAAGGCACATATCAGCCCCAGCATTTT. Complete variable domain (other parts from reference TRBV5-5 and TRBJ1-5): DAGVTQSPTHLIKTRGQQVTLRCSPISGHKSVSWYQQVLGQGPQFIFQYYEKEERGRGNFPDRFSARQFPNYSSELNVNALLLGDSALYLCASSLGQGTYQPQHFGDGTRLSIL.

The chain employs TRBV7-2 and TRBJ2-5; a possible D gene is TRBD2 (5 bases). This CDR3 has 14 amino acids. Germline loops: CDR1 SGHTA, CDR2 FQGNSA. V was shortened by 3 bases and J by 2 bases, with 10 bases between the two germline ends. The CDR3 protein is CASSFRTGQETQYF. CDR3 sequence (DNA): TGTGCCAGCAGCTTCAGGACTGGGCAAGAGACCCAGTACTTC.

The CDR3 loop reads CASSLVDVGSGNTIYF. The CDR3 DNA reads TGTGCCAGCAGCTTAGTGGACGTCGGATCTGGAAACACCATATATTTT. The chain recombines TRBV11-2 with TRBJ1-3; the D is unclear. This CDR3 has 16 amino acids. The V end lost 1 base, the J end lost 1 base, and 11 bases lay between the germline ends. Germline V CDR1 and CDR2: SGHAT, FQNNGV.

J is TRBJ2-5 and V is TRBV7-6, with 7 positions matching TRBD1. The CDR3 sequence is 12 residues long. CDR1 and CDR2 (germline): SGHVS, FNYEAQ. Germline trimming cut 3 bases from V and 12 bases from J; bases unmatched to any gene: 7. The CDR3 nucleotides read TGTGCCAGCAGCTTGGACAGGTTGGACAAGTACTTC. It translates to CASSLDRLDKYF.

The chain recombines TRBV9 with TRBJ2-5, with D possibly being TRBD1 (6 bases). The CDR3 totals 15 residues. The V and J ends lost 0 bases and 4 bases respectively, with 13 bases between them. The V gene's germline CDR1 is SGDLS and CDR2 YYNGEE. Here the CDR3 DNA reads TGTGCCAGCAGCGTAGAGGGGGTCGGACGAGAGACCCAGTACTTC. This translates into CASSVEGVGRETQYF. The variable domain in full, with the rest retrieved from reference TRBV9 and TRBJ2-5, is DSGVTQTPKHLITATGQRVTLRCSPRSGDLSVYWYQQSLDQGLQFLIQYYNGEERAKGNILERFSAQQFPDLHSELNLSSLELGDSALYFCASSVEGVGRETQYFGPGTRLLVL.

V and J are TRBV21-1 and TRBJ1-5; the table names TRBD1, a call not compared with the DNA. TRBV21-1 is tagged as a pseudogene. The CDR3 has 19 amino acids. CDR3 sequence reads: CASSRDPDDRGESNQPQHF. CDR3 nucleotide sequence: TGTGCCAGCAGCCGTGACCCAGATGACAGGGGGGAAAGCAATCAGCCCCAGCATTTT.

To note about this clone: Other DNA sequences in this specimen translate into the identical CDR3. V and J are TRBV6-5 and TRBJ1-1; D may be TRBD1 (5 bases). The CDR3 runs 14 residues. Looked up from germline, CDR1 is MNHEY and CDR2 is SVGAGI. V lost 3 bases and J 4 bases, leaving 12 bases between the germline ends. This CDR3 reads CASSYQGGGTEAFF. The CDR3 bases are TGTGCCAGCAGTTATCAGGGTGGGGGCACTGAAGCTTTCTTT.

The genes are TRBV6-1 and TRBJ2-4; 12 bases are a match to TRBD2. V trimming: 3 bases; J trimming: 1 base; junction bases outside the gene matches: 4. The CDR3 length is 17 residues. Germline loops: CDR1 MNHNS, CDR2 SASEGT. CDR3 sequence: CASSELAGGRAKNIQYF. For the CDR3, the DNA is TGTGCCAGCAGTGAGCTAGCGGGGGGGCGGGCCAAAAACATTCAGTACTTC.

This clone was recorded a few times. The chain uses TRBV5-4 and TRBJ2-5; weak D call: TRBD2 (6 bases). The germline gives CDR1 SGHNT, CDR2 YYREEE (reference sequence). Deletions cut 4 bases from V and 4 bases from J, with 14 bases between. This CDR3 has 14 residues. CDR3 DNA: TGTGCCAGCAGCACACTCGGGGGATCAGAGACCCAGTACTTC. Its protein product is CASSTLGGSETQYF. Based on the CDR3 plus reference TRBV5-4 and TRBJ2-5, the full variable domain is ETGVTQSPTHLIKTRGQQVTLRCSSQSGHNTVSWYQQALGQGPQFIFQYYREEENGRGNFPPRFSGLQFPNYSSELNVNALELDDSALYLCASSTLGGSETQYFGPGTRLLVL.

The gene calls are TRBV4-1 and TRBJ2-7; 7 nucleotides align to TRBD1. The CDR3 totals 14 residues. With V trimmed by 2 bases and J by 3 bases, 4 bases remained unmatched. CDR1 MGHRA and CDR2 YSYEKL come from the germline V gene. The CDR3 region has the DNA TGCGCCAGCAGCCAATCGACAGGGAACTACGAGCAGTACTTC. This translates into CASSQSTGNYEQYF.

This chain uses TRBV19 with TRBJ1-6, with 11 nucleotides matching TRBD1. J gave up 7 bases and V 7 bases, and 6 bases lay outside the gene matches. The CDR3 length is 15 residues. CDR1 and CDR2 from the germline V gene are LNHDA and SQIVND (reference sequence). This CDR3 reads CASTGRTGGNSPLHF. CDR3 coding DNA: TGTGCCAGTACCGGGAGGACAGGGGGCAATTCACCCCTCCACTTT.

This clone appeared a few times. CDR3: CAWSPGQSNSPLHF. For the CDR3, the DNA is TGTGCCTGGAGTCCGGGACAGTCTAATTCACCCCTCCACTTT. This chain joins TRBV30 and TRBJ1-6, with 7 bases matching TRBD1. With 2 bases clipped from V and 6 bases from J, the junction kept 4 bases outside the gene matches. Germline-derived CDR1 and CDR2 are GTSNPN and SVGIG (reference sequence). This CDR3 spans 14 amino acids.

This clone was counted between two and nine times. This chain uses TRBV10-3 with TRBJ2-3; D is unclear. Deletions cut 4 bases from V and 2 bases from J, with 4 bases between. The CDR3 is 12 amino acids. Looked up from germline, CDR1 is ENHRY and CDR2 is SYGVKD. The CDR3 bases are TGTGCCATCAGTGGGACCACAGATACGCAGTATTTT. Amino acid sequence: CAISGTTDTQYF.

With respect to this clone: Relative to the germline gene, one junction end is altered; a read error may explain this. The gene calls are TRBV11-2 and TRBJ2-1, with 9 nucleotides matching TRBD1. CDR1 and CDR2 (germline): SGHAT, FQNNGV. The CDR3 consists of 15 residues. The DNA of the CDR3 is TGTGCCAGCAGATTAGCCGGGACAGGGTCCAATGAGCAGTTCTTC. Translating gives CASRLAGTGSNEQFF.